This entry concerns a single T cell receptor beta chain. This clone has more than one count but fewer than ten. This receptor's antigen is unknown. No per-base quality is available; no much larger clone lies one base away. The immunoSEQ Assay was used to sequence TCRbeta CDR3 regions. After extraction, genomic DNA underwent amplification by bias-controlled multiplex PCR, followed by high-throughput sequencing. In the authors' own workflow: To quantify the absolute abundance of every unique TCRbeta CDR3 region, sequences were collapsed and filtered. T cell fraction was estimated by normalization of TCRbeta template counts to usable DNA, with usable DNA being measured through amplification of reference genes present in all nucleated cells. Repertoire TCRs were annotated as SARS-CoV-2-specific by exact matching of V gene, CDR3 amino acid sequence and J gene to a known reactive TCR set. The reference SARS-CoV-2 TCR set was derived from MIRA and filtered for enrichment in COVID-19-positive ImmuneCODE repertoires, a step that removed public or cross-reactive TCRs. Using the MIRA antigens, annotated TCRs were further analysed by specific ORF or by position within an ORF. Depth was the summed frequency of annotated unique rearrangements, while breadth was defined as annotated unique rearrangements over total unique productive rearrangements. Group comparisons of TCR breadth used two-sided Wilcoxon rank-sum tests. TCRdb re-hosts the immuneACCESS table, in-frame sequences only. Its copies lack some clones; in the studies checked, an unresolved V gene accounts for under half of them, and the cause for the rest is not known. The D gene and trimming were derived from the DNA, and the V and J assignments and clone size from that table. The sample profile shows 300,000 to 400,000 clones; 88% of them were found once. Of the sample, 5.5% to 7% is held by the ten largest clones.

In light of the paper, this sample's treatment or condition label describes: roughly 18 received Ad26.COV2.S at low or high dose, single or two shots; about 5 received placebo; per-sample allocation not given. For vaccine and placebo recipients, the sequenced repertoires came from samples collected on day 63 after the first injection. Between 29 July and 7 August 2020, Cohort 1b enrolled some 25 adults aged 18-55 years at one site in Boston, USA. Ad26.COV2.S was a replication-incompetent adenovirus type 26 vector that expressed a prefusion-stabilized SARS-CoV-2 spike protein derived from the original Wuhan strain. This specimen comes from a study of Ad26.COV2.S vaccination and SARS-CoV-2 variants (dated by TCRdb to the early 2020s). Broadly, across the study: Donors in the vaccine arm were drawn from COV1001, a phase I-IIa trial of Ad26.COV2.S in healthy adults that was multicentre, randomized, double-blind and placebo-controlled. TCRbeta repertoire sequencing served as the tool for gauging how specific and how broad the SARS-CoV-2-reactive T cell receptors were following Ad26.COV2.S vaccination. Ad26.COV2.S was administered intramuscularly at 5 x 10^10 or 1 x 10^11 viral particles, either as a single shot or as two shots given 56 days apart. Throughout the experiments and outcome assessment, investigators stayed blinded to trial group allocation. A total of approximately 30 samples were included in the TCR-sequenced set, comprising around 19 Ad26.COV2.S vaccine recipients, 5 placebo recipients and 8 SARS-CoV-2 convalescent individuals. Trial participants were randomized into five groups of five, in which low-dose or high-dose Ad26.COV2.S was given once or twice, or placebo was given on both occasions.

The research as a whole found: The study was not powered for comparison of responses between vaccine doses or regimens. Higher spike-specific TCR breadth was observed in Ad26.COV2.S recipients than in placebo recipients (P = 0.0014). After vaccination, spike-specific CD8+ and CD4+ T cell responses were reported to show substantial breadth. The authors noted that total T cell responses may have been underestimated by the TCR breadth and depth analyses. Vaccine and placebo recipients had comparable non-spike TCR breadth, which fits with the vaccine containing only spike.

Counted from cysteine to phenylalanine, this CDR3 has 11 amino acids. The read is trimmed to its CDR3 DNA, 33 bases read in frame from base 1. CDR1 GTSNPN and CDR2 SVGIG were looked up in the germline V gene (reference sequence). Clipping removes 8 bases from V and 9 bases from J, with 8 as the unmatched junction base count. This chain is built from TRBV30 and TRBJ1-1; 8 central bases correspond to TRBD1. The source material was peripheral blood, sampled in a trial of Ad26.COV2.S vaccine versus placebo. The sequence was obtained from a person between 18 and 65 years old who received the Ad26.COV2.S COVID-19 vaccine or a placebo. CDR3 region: CAANRGGKAFF. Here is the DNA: TGTGCCGCAAACAGGGGGGGAAAAGCTTTCTTT.